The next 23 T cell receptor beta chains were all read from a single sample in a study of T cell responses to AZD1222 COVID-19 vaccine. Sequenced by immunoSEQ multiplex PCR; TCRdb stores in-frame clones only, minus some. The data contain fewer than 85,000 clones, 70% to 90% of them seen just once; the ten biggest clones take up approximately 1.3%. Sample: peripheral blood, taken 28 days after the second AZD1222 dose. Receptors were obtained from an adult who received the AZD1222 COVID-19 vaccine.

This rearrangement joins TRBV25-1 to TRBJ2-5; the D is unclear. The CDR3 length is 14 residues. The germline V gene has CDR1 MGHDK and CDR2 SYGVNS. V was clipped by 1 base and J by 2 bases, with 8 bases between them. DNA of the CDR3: TGTGCCAGCAGTGAATTTGTCCAGCAAGAGACCCAGTACTTC. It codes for CASSEFVQQETQYF.

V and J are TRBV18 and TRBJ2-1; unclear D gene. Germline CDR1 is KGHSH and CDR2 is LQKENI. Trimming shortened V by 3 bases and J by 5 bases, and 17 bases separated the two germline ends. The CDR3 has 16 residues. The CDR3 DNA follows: TGTGCCAGCTCACCGCCCTCGGCAGCCCTTAACAATGAGCAGTTCTTC. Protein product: CASSPPSAALNNEQFF.

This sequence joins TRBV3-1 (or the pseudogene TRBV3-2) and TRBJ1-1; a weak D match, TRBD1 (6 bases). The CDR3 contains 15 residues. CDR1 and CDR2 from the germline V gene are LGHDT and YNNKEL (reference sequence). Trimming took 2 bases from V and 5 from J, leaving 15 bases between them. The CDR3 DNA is TGTGCCAGCAGCCAAAGAGAGACAGGATGGACTGAAGCTTTCTTT. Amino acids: CASSQRETGWTEAFF.

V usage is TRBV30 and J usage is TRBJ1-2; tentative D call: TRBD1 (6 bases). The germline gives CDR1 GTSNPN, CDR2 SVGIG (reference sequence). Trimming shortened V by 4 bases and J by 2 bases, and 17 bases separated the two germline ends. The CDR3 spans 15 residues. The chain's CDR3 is CAWIVRGAKNYGYTF. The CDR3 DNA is TGTGCCTGGATAGTAAGGGGGGCGAAGAACTATGGCTACACCTTC.

The CDR3 loop is CASSYSRDLTEQYF. CDR3 DNA: TGTGCCAGCAGTTACTCGAGGGACCTTACCGAGCAGTACTTC. This chain connects TRBV6-2 or TRBV6-3 to TRBJ2-7; D could derive from TRBD1 or TRBD2 (5 bases each). CDR1 is MNHEY and CDR2 is SVGEGT in the germline V gene. Deletions cut 0 bases from V and 6 bases from J, with 12 bases between. This CDR3 is built from 14 residues.

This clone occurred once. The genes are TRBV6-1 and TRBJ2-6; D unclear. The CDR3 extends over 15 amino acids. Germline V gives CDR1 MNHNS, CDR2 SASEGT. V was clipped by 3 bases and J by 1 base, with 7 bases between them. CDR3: CASSDDSSGANVLTF. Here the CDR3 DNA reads TGTGCCAGCAGTGACGACTCGTCTGGGGCCAACGTCCTGACTTTC.

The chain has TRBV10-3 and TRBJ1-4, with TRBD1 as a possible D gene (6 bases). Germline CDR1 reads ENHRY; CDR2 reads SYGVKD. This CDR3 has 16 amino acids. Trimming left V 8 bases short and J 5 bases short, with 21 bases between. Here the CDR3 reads CAIRPGTSEVNEKLFF. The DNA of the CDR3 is TGTGCCATCCGACCCGGGACATCCGAGGTGAATGAAAAACTGTTTTTT.

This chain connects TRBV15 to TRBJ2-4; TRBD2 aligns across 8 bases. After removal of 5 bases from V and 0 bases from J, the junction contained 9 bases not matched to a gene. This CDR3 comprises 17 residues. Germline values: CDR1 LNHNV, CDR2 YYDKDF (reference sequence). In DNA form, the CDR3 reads TGTGCCACCAGCGGTAGAATAGCGGGAATAGCCAAAAACATTCAGTACTTC. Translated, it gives CATSGRIAGIAKNIQYF.

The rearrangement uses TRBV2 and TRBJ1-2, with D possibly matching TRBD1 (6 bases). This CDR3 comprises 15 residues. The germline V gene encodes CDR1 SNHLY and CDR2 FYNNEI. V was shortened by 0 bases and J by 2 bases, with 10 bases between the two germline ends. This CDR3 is CASSEARTANYGYTF. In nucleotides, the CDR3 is TGTGCCAGCAGTGAAGCGCGGACAGCCAACTATGGCTACACCTTC.

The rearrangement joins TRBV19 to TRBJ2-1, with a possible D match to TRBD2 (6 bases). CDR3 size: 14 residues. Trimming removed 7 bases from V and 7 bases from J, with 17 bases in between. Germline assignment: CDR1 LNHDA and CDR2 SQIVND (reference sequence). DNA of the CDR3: TGTGCCAGTAACGGGGGAGTGGCTTGGAATGAGCAGTTCTTC. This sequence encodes CASNGGVAWNEQFF.

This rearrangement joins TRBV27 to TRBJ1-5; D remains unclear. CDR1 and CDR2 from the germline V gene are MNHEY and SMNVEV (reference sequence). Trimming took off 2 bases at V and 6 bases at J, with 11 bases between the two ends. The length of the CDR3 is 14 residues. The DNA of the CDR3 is TGTGCCAGCAGTTTACACCCACAGCGTCAGCCCCAGCATTTT. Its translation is CASSLHPQRQPQHF.

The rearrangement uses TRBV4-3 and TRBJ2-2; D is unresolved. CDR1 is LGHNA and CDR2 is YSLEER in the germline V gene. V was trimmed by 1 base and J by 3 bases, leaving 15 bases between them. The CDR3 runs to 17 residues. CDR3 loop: CASSQGVILGDTGELFF. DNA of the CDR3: TGCGCCAGCAGCCAAGGCGTTATCCTAGGAGACACCGGGGAGCTGTTTTTT.

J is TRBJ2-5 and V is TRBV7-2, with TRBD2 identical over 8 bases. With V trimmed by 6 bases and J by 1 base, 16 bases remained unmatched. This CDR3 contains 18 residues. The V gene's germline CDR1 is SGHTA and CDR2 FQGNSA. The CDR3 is CASSPKVASGPSQETQYF. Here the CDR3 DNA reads TGTGCCAGCAGTCCCAAGGTGGCTAGCGGGCCCTCCCAAGAGACCCAGTACTTC.

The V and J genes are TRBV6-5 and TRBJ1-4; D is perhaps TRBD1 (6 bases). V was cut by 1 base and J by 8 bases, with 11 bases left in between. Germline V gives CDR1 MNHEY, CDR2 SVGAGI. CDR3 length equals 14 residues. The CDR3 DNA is TGTGCCAGCAGTTACTTGGCAGGGGTAGAAAAACTGTTTTTT. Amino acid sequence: CASSYLAGVEKLFF.

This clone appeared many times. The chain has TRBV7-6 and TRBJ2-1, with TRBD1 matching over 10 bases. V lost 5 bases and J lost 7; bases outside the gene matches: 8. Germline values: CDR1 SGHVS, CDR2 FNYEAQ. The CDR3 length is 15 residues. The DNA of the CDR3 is TGTGCCAGCAGCCCCGGACAGGGGGTGGTAAATGAGCAGTTCTTC. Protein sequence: CASSPGQGVVNEQFF.

The CDR3 region is CASSRDRGMNTEAFF. The CDR3 nucleotides are TGTGCCAGCAGCCGGGACAGGGGGATGAACACTGAAGCTTTCTTT. V and J are TRBV11-2 and TRBJ1-1, with 11 nucleotides matching TRBD1. Germline V gene sequence: CDR1 SGHAT, CDR2 FQNNGV. Trimming at V came to 5 bases and at J to 0 bases, leaving 2 bases not matched to a gene. The CDR3 runs 15 residues.

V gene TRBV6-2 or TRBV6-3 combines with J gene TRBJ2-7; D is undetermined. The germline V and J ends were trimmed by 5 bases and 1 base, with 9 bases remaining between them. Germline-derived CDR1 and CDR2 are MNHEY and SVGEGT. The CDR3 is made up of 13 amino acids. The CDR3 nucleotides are TGTGCCAGCAGTCGTGCCGGGTCCTACGAGCAGTACTTC. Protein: CASSRAGSYEQYF.

In DNA, the CDR3 is TGTGCCAGCAGCCGACAGGACGGAGGAGGCTACGAGCAGTACTTC. It encodes CASSRQDGGGYEQYF. The V and J genes are TRBV9 and TRBJ2-7; TRBD1 might be the D (6 bases). This CDR3 comprises 15 residues. CDR1 and CDR2 (germline): SGDLS, YYNGEE. The V gene lost 4 bases and the J gene lost 3 bases, with 17 bases spanning the gap.

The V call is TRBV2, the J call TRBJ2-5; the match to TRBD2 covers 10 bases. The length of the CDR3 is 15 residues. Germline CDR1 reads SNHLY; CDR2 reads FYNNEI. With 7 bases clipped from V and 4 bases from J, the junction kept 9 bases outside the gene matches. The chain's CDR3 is CASNLAGAVGETQYF. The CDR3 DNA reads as TGTGCCAGCAACCTAGCGGGAGCAGTTGGAGAGACCCAGTACTTC.

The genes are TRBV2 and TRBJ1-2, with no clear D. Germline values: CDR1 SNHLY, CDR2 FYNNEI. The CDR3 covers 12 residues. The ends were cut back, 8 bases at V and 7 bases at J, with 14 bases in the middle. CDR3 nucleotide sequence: TGTGCCAGCCAAAGGAGCGGGGTTGGCTACACCTTC. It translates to CASQRSGVGYTF.

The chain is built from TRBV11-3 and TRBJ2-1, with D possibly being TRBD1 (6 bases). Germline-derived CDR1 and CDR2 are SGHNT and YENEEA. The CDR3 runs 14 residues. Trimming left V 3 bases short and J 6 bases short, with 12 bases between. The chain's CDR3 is CASSFEGDLNEQFF. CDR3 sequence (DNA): TGTGCCAGCAGCTTCGAGGGGGACCTCAATGAGCAGTTCTTC.

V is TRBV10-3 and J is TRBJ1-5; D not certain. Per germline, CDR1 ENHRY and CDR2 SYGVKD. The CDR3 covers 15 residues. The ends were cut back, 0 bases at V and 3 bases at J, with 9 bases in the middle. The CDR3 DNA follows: TGTGCCATCAGTGAGTCCTCGGGGAACAATCAGCCCCAGCATTTT. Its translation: CAISESSGNNQPQHF.

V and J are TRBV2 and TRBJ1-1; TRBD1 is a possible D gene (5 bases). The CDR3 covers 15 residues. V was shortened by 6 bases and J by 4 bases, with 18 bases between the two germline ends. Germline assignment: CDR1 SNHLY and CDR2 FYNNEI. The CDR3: CASRRNTLGATEAFF. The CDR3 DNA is TGTGCCAGCAGGAGGAACACCTTAGGGGCCACTGAAGCTTTCTTT.